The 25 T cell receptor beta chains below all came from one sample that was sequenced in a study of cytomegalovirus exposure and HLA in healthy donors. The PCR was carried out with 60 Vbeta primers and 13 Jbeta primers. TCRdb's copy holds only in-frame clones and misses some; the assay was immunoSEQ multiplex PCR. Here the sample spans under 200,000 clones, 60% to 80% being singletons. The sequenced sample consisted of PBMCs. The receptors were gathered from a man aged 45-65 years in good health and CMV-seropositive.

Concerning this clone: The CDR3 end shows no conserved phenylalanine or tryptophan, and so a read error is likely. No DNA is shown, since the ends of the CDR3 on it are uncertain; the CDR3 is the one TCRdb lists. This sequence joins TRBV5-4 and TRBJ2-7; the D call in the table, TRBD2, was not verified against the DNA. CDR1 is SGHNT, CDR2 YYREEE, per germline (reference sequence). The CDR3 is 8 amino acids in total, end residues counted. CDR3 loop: CASSLASG.

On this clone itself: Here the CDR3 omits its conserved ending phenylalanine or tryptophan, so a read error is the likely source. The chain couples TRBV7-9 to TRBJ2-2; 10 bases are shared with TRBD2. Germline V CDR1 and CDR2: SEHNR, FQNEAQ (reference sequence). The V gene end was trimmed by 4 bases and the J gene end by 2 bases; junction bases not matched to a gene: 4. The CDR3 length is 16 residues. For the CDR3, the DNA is TGTGCCAGCAGCTCTTTAGCGGGGGGAAACACCGGGGAGCTGTTTTCT. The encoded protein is CASSSLAGGNTGELFS.

The DNA of the CDR3 is TGTGCCAGCAGTTTATATTCCGGTCCTGAAGCTTTCTTT. Amino acid sequence: CASSLYSGPEAFF. This sequence joins TRBV27 and TRBJ1-1; D gene unclear. Germline-derived CDR1 and CDR2 are MNHEY and SMNVEV (reference sequence). V was shortened by 1 base and J by 6 bases, with 9 bases between the two germline ends. The CDR3 is made up of 13 amino acids.

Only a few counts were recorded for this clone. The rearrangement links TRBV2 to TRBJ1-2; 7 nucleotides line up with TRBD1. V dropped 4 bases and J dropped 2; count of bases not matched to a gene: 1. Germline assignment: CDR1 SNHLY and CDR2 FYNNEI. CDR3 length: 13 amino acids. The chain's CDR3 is CASSGDSNYGYTF. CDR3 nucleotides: TGTGCCAGCAGTGGGGACAGCAACTATGGCTACACCTTC.

The CDR3 DNA reads as TGTGCCAGCAGCTTTTCCGGGGGGAGCATTCAGTACTTC. Its translation is CASSFSGGSIQYF. The genes are TRBV28 and TRBJ2-4, with 7 bases matching TRBD2. CDR3 length: 13 amino acids. Looked up from germline, CDR1 is MDHEN and CDR2 is SYDVKM. The ends lost 6 bases at V and 9 bases at J; junction bases unmatched: 8. Full variable domain (outside the CDR3, taken from reference TRBV28 and TRBJ2-4): DVKVTQSSRYLVKRTGEKVFLECVQDMDHENMFWYRQDPGLGLRLIYFSYDVKMKEKGDIPEGYSVSREKKERFSLILESASTNQTSMYLCASSFSGGSIQYFGAGTRLSVL.

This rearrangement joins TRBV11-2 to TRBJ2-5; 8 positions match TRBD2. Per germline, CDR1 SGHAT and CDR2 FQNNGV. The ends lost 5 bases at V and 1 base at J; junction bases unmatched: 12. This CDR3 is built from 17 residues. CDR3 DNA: TGTGCCAGCAGCCCCATCGGGGCGGGGGGCACCCAAGAGACCCAGTACTTC. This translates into CASSPIGAGGTQETQYF.

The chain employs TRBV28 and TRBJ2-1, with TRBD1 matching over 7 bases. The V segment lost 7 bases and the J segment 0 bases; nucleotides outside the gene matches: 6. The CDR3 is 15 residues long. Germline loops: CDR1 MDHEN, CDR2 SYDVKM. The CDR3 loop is CASTNRGSSYNEQFF. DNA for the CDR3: TGTGCCAGCACCAACAGGGGAAGCTCCTACAATGAGCAGTTCTTC.

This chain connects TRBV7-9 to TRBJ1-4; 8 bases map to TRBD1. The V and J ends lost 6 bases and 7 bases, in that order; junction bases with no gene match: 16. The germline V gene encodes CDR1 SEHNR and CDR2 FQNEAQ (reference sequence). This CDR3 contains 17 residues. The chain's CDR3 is CASSPPKQGGESEKLFF. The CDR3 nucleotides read TGTGCCAGCAGTCCTCCCAAACAGGGGGGCGAGTCTGAAAAACTGTTTTTT.

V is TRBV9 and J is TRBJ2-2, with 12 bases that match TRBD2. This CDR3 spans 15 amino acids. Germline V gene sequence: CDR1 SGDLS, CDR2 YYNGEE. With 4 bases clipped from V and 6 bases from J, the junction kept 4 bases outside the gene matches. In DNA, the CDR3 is TGTGCCAGCAGCCCTAGCGGGGGGGCCGCCGGGGAGCTGTTTTTT. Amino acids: CASSPSGGAAGELFF.

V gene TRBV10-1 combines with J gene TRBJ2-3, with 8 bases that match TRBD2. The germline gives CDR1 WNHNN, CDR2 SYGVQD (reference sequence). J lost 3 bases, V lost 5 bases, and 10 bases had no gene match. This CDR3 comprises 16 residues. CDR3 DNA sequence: TGCGCCAGCAGTCCCCGGTCGGGGGGGGGTACAGATACGCAGTATTTT. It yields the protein CASSPRSGGGTDTQYF.

The CDR3 nucleotides read TGTGCCAGCTCAACCGAAAACAGGGGGCCGTTGGTTGACTATGGCTACACCTTC. Translated: CASSTENRGPLVDYGYTF. The genes are TRBV18 and TRBJ1-2, with 9 positions matching TRBD1. V lost 5 bases to trimming and J lost 3 bases; unmatched junction nucleotides: 16. Germline values: CDR1 KGHSH, CDR2 LQKENI. CDR3 length: 18 residues. Full variable domain (rest looked up from reference TRBV18 and TRBJ1-2): NAGVMQNPRHLVRRRGQEARLRCSPMKGHSHVYWYRQLPEEGLKFMVYLQKENIIDESGMPKERFSAEFPKEGPSILRIQQVVRGDSAAYFCASSTENRGPLVDYGYTFGSGTRLTVV.

The CDR3 sequence is CASTIQREIGGELFF. DNA of the CDR3: TGTGCCAGTACGATACAGAGGGAGATTGGCGGGGAGCTGTTTTTT. This chain connects TRBV19 to TRBJ2-2; possibly TRBD2 for D (5 bases). Germline-derived CDR1 and CDR2 are LNHDA and SQIVND (reference sequence). Trimming shortened V by 7 bases and J by 7 bases, and 19 bases separated the two germline ends. CDR3 length: 15 amino acids.

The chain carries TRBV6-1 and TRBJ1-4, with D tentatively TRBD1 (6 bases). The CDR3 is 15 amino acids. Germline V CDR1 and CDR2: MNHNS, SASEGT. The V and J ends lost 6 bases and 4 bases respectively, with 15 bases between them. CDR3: CASSSLQGVNEKLFF. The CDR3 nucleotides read TGTGCCAGCAGCAGCCTACAGGGAGTTAATGAAAAACTGTTTTTT.

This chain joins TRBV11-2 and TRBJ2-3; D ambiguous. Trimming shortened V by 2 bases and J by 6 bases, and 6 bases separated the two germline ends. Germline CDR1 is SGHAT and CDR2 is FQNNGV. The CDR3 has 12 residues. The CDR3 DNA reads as TGTGCCAGCAGCTTATATCTGGATACGCAGTATTTT. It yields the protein CASSLYLDTQYF.

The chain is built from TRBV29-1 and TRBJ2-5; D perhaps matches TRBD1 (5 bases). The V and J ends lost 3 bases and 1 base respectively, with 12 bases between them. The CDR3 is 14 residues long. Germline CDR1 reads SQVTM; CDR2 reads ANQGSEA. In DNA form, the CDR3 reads TGCAGCGTTGACAGAACAGGCCTCCAAGAGACCCAGTACTTC. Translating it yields CSVDRTGLQETQYF.

The CDR3 sequence is CASSYSGTGYTEAFF. The CDR3 DNA is TGTGCCAGCAGTTACTCGGGGACAGGATACACTGAAGCTTTCTTT. The V and J genes are TRBV6-5 and TRBJ1-1, with 8 bases aligning to TRBD1. Germline CDR1 reads MNHEY; CDR2 reads SVGAGI. The CDR3 is 15 amino acids. After removal of 0 bases from V and 3 bases from J, the junction contained 3 bases not matched to a gene.

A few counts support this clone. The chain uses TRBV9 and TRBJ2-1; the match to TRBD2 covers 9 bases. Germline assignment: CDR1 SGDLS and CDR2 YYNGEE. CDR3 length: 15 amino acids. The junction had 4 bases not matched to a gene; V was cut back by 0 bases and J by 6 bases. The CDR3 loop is CASSVASGGPNEQFF. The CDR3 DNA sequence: TGTGCCAGCAGCGTAGCAAGCGGGGGGCCCAATGAGCAGTTCTTC.

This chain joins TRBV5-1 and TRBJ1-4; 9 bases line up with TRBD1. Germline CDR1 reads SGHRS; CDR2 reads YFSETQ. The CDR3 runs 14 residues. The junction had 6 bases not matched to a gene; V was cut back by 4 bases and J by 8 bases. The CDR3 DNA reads TGCGCCAGCAGCCCGGGACAGGGTGGGGAAAAACTGTTTTTT. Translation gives CASSPGQGGEKLFF.

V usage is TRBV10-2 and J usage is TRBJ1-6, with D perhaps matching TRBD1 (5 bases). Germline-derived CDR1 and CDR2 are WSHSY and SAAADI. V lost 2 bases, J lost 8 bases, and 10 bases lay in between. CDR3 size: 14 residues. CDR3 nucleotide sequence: TGCGCCAGCAGTGAGCCGGGACTCCATTCACCCCTCCACTTT. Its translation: CASSEPGLHSPLHF.

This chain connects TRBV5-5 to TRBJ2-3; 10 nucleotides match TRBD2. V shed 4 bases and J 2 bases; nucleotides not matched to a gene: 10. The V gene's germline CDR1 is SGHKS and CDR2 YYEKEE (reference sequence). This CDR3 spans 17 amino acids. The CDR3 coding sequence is TGTGCCAGCAGCCTCTTTGGAGCGGGGGGGCTCACAGATACGCAGTATTTT. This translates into CASSLFGAGGLTDTQYF. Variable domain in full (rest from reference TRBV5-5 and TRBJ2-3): DAGVTQSPTHLIKTRGQQVTLRCSPISGHKSVSWYQQVLGQGPQFIFQYYEKEERGRGNFPDRFSARQFPNYSSELNVNALLLGDSALYLCASSLFGAGGLTDTQYFGPGTRLTVL.

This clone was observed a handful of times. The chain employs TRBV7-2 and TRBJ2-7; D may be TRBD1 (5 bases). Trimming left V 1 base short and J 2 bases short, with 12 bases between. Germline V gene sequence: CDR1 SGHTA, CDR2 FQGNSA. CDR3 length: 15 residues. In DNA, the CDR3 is TGTGCCAGCAGCTTAGGCACAGGTAGTACCTACGAGCAGTACTTC. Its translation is CASSLGTGSTYEQYF. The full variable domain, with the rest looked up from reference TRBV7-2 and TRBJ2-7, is GAGVSQSPSNKVTEKGKDVELRCDPISGHTALYWYRQSLGQGLEFLIYFQGNSAPDKSGLPSDRFSAERTGGSVSTLTIQRTQQEDSAVYLCASSLGTGSTYEQYFGPGTRLTVT.

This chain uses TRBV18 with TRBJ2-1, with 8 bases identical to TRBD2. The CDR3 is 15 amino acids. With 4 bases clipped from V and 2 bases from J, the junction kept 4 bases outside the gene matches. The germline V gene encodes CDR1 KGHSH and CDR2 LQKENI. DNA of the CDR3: TGTGCCAGCTCACGTACGGGGGGGCCCTACAATGAGCAGTTCTTC. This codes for CASSRTGGPYNEQFF.

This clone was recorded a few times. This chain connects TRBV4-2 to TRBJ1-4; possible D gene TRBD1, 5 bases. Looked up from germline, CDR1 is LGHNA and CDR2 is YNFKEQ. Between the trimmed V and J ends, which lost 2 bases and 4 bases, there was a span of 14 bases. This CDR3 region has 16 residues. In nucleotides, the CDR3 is TGTGCCAGCAGCCAACCGTCGACAGTGGGTAATGAAAAACTGTTTTTT. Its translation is CASSQPSTVGNEKLFF.

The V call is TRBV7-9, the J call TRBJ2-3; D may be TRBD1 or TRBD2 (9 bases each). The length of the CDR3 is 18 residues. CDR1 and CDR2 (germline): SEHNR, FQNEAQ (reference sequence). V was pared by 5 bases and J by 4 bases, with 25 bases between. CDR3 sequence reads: CASSPRDRAREGADTQYF. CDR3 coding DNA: TGTGCCAGCAGCCCCCGGGACAGGGCGCGGGAGGGGGCAGATACGCAGTATTTT.

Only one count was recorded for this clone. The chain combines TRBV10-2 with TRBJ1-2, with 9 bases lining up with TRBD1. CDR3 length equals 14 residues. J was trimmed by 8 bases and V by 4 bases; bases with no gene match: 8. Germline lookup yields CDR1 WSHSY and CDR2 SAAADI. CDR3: CASSGHRGRKGYTF. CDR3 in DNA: TGCGCCAGCAGTGGTCACAGGGGGCGCAAGGGCTACACCTTC.